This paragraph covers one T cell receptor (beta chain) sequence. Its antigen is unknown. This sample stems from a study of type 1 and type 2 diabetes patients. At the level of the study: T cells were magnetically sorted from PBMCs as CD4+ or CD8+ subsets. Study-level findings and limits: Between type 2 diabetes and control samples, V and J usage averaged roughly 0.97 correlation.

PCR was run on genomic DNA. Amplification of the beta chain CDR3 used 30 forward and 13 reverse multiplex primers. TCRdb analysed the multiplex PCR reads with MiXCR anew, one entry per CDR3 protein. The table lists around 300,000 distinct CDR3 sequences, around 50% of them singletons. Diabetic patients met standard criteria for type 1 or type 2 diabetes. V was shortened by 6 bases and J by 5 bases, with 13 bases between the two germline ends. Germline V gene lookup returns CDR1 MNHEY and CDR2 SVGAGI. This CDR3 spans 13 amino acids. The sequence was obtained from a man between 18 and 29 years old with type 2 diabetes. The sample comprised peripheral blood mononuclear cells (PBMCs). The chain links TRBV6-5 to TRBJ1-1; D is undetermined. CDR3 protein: CASSPSDGTEAFF. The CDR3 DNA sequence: TGTGCCAGCAGCCCCTCGGACGGGACTGAAGCTTTCTTT.